This T cell receptor beta chain stems from a study of Graves' ophthalmopathy and Graves' hyperthyroidism. This clonotype was observed a few times. Germline lookup yields CDR1 SGHVS and CDR2 FNYEAQ. V lost 5 bases and J lost 6; bases outside the gene matches: 11. The CDR3 is 15 residues long. RNA transcripts were the template, and TCR beta CDR3 regions were amplified from them. First-round RT-PCR employed HTBI primers, with a second-round multiplex PCR after it. MiXCR, applied by TCRdb to the multiplex PCR reads, yields one record per CDR3 protein. Here the sample spans roughly 1.1 million distinct CDR3 sequences, 35% to 40% being singletons.

The J gene is TRBJ2-7, the V gene TRBV7-6; the match to TRBD1 covers 9 bases. This sequence was found in an adult man with Graves' hyperthyroidism. What was sequenced was peripheral blood or thyroid tissue (not recorded which). The CDR3, as DNA: TGTGCCAGCAGCCCCTCGACAGGGGGGACGGTCGAGCAGTACTTC. Protein: CASSPSTGGTVEQYF.